This TCR beta chain was recovered during a study of Ad26.COV2.S vaccination and SARS-CoV-2 variants. Findings and caveats of the study: Vaccine recipients had higher spike-specific TCR breadth than placebo recipients. Reports say spike-specific CD8+ and CD4+ T cell responses covered substantial breadth after vaccination.

The protocol was immunoSEQ multiplex PCR, while the TCRdb copy is restricted to in-frame clones and leaves out a portion. This sample has around 400,000 clones, with around 91% found just once. Trimming took off 0 bases at V and 4 bases at J, with 11 bases between the two ends. CDR1 is SGHRS, CDR2 YFSETQ, per germline. CDR3 length equals 15 residues. On this clone: Its specificity is unknown. Other DNA sequences from this sample encode an identical CDR3 as well.

Indicated treatment: some 19 received Ad26.COV2.S at low or high dose, single or two shots; 5 received placebo; per-sample allocation not given. Repertoires come from day 63 after the first vaccine or placebo injection. The shot given was an Ad26 vector that makes Wuhan-strain SARS-CoV-2 spike. This chain connects TRBV5-1 to TRBJ2-1; D is undetermined. The receptor's source is a person aged 18-60 years who received the Ad26.COV2.S COVID-19 vaccine or a placebo. The sample in question was peripheral blood, obtained in a trial of Ad26.COV2.S vaccine versus placebo. DNA of the CDR3: TGCGCCAGCAGCTTGGTCTCGGGCCGATACAATGAGCAGTTCTTC. Translating gives CASSLVSGRYNEQFF.